This record concerns one TCR beta chain sequence. Its antigen remains unknown. This CDR3 comprises 15 residues. Germline V lookup: CDR1 MNHEY, CDR2 SVGAGI. V lost 0 bases and J 7 bases, leaving 13 bases between the germline ends. Using its own MiXCR run on the 5' RACE reads, TCRdb lists one record per CDR3 protein. The profile shows 45,000 to 70,000 distinct CDR3 sequences, around 28% of them singletons. Study-wide points: Tumor memory CD4+ T cell TCR gene usage clustered with blood and lymph node memory CD4+ cells and lymph node naive CD4+ cells. The larger-cohort validation was restricted to a single TCR beta V-J rearrangement rather than whole repertoires.

The receptor was isolated from a female donor with breast cancer. The sample comprised tumor-infiltrating memory CD4+ T cells sorted from the breast tumor. Subset: memory CD4+ T cells, CD4+CD45RO+CD25-. The V gene is TRBV6-5, the J gene TRBJ2-1; a weak D match, TRBD2 (5 bases). As DNA, the CDR3 is TGTGCCAGCAGTTACTCAAATTCGGGAAGGAATGAGCAGTTCTTC. Translated, it gives CASSYSNSGRNEQFF.